The 22 T cell receptor beta chains below all came from one sample that was sequenced in a study of shared clonotypes between healthy human individuals. Clones were read by immunoSEQ multiplex PCR, and TCRdb kept only the in-frame ones, dropping some. This sample has around 370,000 clones; about 97% occur once, and the top ten carry around 0.3%. Material: memory CD8+ T cells sorted from blood. Specified subset: CD45RO+ cells pooled with CCR7-negative TemRA cells. The receptor set was obtained from a young man in good health.

CDR3 sequence: CSAKGDRPQHF. The CDR3 DNA reads as TGCAGTGCGAAGGGTGACCGGCCCCAGCATTTT. The V and J genes are TRBV20-1 and TRBJ1-5; D not resolved. V lost 6 bases to trimming and J lost 9 bases, with 12 bases between them. This CDR3 contains 11 residues. The germline V gene encodes CDR1 DFQATT and CDR2 SNEGSKA (reference sequence).

The chain joins TRBV28 to TRBJ2-2; D may be TRBD2 (5 bases). CDR1 and CDR2 (germline): MDHEN, SYDVKM. The V end lost 6 bases, the J end lost 7 bases, and 15 bases lay between the germline ends. This CDR3 spans 14 amino acids. Here the CDR3 DNA reads TGTGCCAGCAGCAGAGGGTATGGAGGCGGGGAGCTGTTTTTT. Residues: CASSRGYGGGELFF.

The genes are TRBV7-9 and TRBJ2-5; 9 bases line up with TRBD2. CDR3 length equals 15 residues. Germline assignment: CDR1 SEHNR and CDR2 FQNEAQ (reference sequence). J was trimmed by 4 bases and V by 0 bases; bases with no gene match: 3. CDR3 in amino acids: CASSLASSGIETQYF. CDR3 nucleotides: TGTGCCAGCAGCTTAGCGTCTAGCGGGATAGAGACCCAGTACTTC.

V and J are TRBV28 and TRBJ1-1; the D gene is possibly TRBD1 (5 bases). Trimming took off 7 bases at V and 5 bases at J, with 14 bases between the two ends. CDR3 length: 13 residues. CDR1 MDHEN and CDR2 SYDVKM come from the germline V gene. The CDR3 spells CASISGGGTEAFF. The CDR3 coding sequence is TGTGCCAGCATTAGTGGGGGTGGTACTGAAGCTTTCTTT.

This chain links TRBV7-3 with TRBJ2-2, with D tentatively TRBD2 (6 bases). Per germline, CDR1 SGHTA and CDR2 FQGTGA. V shed 2 bases and J shed 6 bases, with 7 bases lying between them. The CDR3 extends over 13 amino acids. Here the CDR3 reads CASSLGGAGELFF. The CDR3 nucleotides are TGTGCCAGCAGCTTAGGAGGGGCCGGGGAGCTGTTTTTT.

Comments on this clone: Within the sample, other DNA sequences also encode this same CDR3. The J gene is TRBJ2-1, the V gene TRBV2, with D tentatively TRBD1 (6 bases). V was clipped by 3 bases and J by 3 bases, with 12 bases between them. The V gene's germline CDR1 is SNHLY and CDR2 FYNNEI. There are 15 residues in the CDR3. The CDR3: CASSERQGSYNEQFF. The DNA for the CDR3 is TGTGCCAGCAGTGAGCGGCAGGGGAGCTACAATGAGCAGTTCTTC.

The chain is built from TRBV6-1 and TRBJ1-2, with 7 nucleotides matching TRBD1. Losses at the gene ends were 6 bases for V and 1 base for J; bases not matched to a gene: 5. The CDR3 is 14 amino acids. Germline CDR1 and CDR2: MNHNS and SASEGT. The CDR3 DNA is TGTGCCAGCAGGGCCGGACAGGATAACTATGGCTACACCTTC. Protein: CASRAGQDNYGYTF.

The J gene is TRBJ2-1, the V gene TRBV2; 7 nucleotides line up with TRBD2. The CDR3 runs 12 residues. V lost 4 bases, J lost 12 bases, and 6 bases stayed unmatched. Germline V CDR1 and CDR2: SNHLY, FYNNEI. The CDR3 sequence is CASSVRWEGQFF. DNA of the CDR3: TGTGCCAGCAGTGTTCGGTGGGAGGGGCAGTTCTTC.

This chain uses TRBV6-1 with TRBJ1-5; 8 bases agree with TRBD1. Germline CDR1 reads MNHNS; CDR2 reads SASEGT. V lost 6 bases to trimming and J lost 0 bases; unmatched junction nucleotides: 4. The CDR3 is 15 residues long. The CDR3 spells CASRETGASNQPQHF. The CDR3 nucleotides read TGTGCCAGCAGAGAGACAGGGGCTAGCAATCAGCCCCAGCATTTT.

This chain connects TRBV13 to TRBJ1-6; D unclear. The CDR3 is 14 residues long. Trimming removed 3 bases at V and 10 bases at J, with 13 bases between. From germline, CDR1 is PRHDT and CDR2 FYEKMQ (reference sequence). The CDR3: CASSLTRSGSPLHF. The CDR3 coding sequence is TGTGCCAGCAGCTTGACACGGTCGGGGTCACCCCTCCACTTT.

The chain uses TRBV30 and TRBJ1-5; D may be TRBD1 (5 bases). The CDR3 contains 15 residues. Germline V lookup: CDR1 GTSNPN, CDR2 SVGIG (reference sequence). V lost 2 bases to trimming and J lost 6 bases, with 17 bases between them. As DNA, the CDR3 is TGTGCCTGGAGTCCCCGGGCGTTGGGGACTCAGCCCCAGCATTTT. The encoded protein is CAWSPRALGTQPQHF. Filled out from reference TRBV30 and TRBJ1-5, the complete variable domain reads SQTIHQWPATLVQPVGSPLSLECTVEGTSNPNLYWYRQAAGRGLQLLFYSVGIGQISSEVPQNLSASRPQDRQFILSSKKLLLSDSGFYLCAWSPRALGTQPQHFGDGTRLSIL.

This clone was observed a few times. Other DNA sequences in the sample encode the same CDR3. The chain uses TRBV14 and TRBJ2-7; no firm D call. Trimming pared 1 base from V and 4 bases from J, leaving 2 bases between. Germline V gene sequence: CDR1 SGHDN, CDR2 FVKESK. The CDR3 runs 11 residues. CDR3 coding DNA: TGTGCCAGCAGCCAAGGGTACGAGCAGTACTTC. Its protein product is CASSQGYEQYF.

V usage is TRBV7-8 and J usage is TRBJ2-7; 9 nucleotides line up with TRBD2. The trim removed 5 bases at V and 4 bases at J, leaving 6 bases unmatched. Germline V CDR1 and CDR2: SGHVS, FQNEAQ. The CDR3 contains 14 residues. CDR3 coding DNA: TGTGCCAGCAGCCCCAGCGGGAGGAGGTACGAGCAGTACTTC. Amino acid sequence: CASSPSGRRYEQYF. The full variable domain, its missing parts supplied by reference TRBV7-8 and TRBJ2-7, is GAGVSQSPRYKVAKRGQDVALRCDPISGHVSLFWYQQALGQGPEFLTYFQNEAQLDKSGLPSDRFFAERPEGSVSTLKIQRTQQEDSAVYLCASSPSGRRYEQYFGPGTRLTVT.

The CDR3 reads CASSPPGGRESEQYF. DNA of the CDR3: TGTGCCAGCAGCCCCCCCGGTGGGCGGGAGAGCGAGCAGTACTTC. This chain links TRBV11-2 with TRBJ2-7, with TRBD2 matching 7 bases. The CDR3 loop spans 15 amino acids. Trimming removed 5 bases from V and 6 bases from J; junction bases left unmatched: 13. The germline CDR1 and CDR2 sequences are SGHAT and FQNNGV.

The CDR3 region has the DNA TGTGCCAGCCGGCCGAGACTAGCACAAGAGACCCAGTACTTC. Residues: CASRPRLAQETQYF. The chain links TRBV28 to TRBJ2-5, with TRBD2 identical over 7 bases. This CDR3 contains 14 residues. The V gene's germline CDR1 is MDHEN and CDR2 SYDVKM. Germline trimming cut 8 bases from V and 2 bases from J; bases unmatched to any gene: 8. Full variable domain (outside the CDR3, taken from reference TRBV28 and TRBJ2-5): DVKVTQSSRYLVKRTGEKVFLECVQDMDHENMFWYRQDPGLGLRLIYFSYDVKMKEKGDIPEGYSVSREKKERFSLILESASTNQTSMYLCASRPRLAQETQYFGPGTRLLVL.

DNA for the CDR3: TGTGCCAGCAGGGCCGTAGCGGGAGGGATTAATGAGCAGTTCTTC. It yields the protein CASRAVAGGINEQFF. The V gene is TRBV2, the J gene TRBJ2-1; 11 bases are a match to TRBD2. From germline, CDR1 is SNHLY and CDR2 FYNNEI. V was clipped by 6 bases and J by 7 bases; unmatched bases: 8. This CDR3 has 15 amino acids.

This clone is a singleton in its sample. The rearrangement links TRBV30 to TRBJ2-7, with TRBD1 as a possible D gene (6 bases). The CDR3 runs 13 residues. The V and J ends lost 4 bases and 2 bases respectively, with 12 bases between them. Looked up from germline, CDR1 is GTSNPN and CDR2 is SVGIG (reference sequence). The CDR3: CAWNPDRTYEQYF. The CDR3 DNA reads TGTGCCTGGAATCCCGACAGGACCTACGAGCAGTACTTC.

The chain has TRBV28 and TRBJ1-2; 10 bases fit TRBD1. This CDR3 comprises 17 residues. Germline CDR1 MDHEN, CDR2 SYDVKM. V lost 5 bases, J lost 0 bases, and 9 bases stayed unmatched. CDR3 residues: CASSGGDRGSANYGYTF. CDR3 nucleotide sequence: TGTGCCAGCAGTGGGGGGGACAGGGGTTCCGCTAACTATGGCTACACCTTC.

CDR3 protein: CASSPGQQGPTNEKLFF. Here the CDR3 DNA reads TGTGCCAGCTCACCGGGACAGCAAGGTCCAACTAATGAAAAACTGTTTTTT. The J gene is TRBJ1-4, the V gene TRBV18; TRBD1 matches 7 bases. Germline loops: CDR1 KGHSH, CDR2 LQKENI. The trim removed 3 bases at V and 0 bases at J, leaving 7 bases unmatched. The CDR3 sequence is 17 residues long. Using reference TRBV18 and TRBJ1-4 for the parts outside the CDR3, the full variable domain is NAGVMQNPRHLVRRRGQEARLRCSPMKGHSHVYWYRQLPEEGLKFMVYLQKENIIDESGMPKERFSAEFPKEGPSILRIQQVVRGDSAAYFCASSPGQQGPTNEKLFFGSGTQLSVL.

V usage is TRBV20-1 and J usage is TRBJ2-7; D is unclear. The CDR3 spans 11 residues. Trimming left V 6 bases short and J 3 bases short, with 9 bases between. From germline, CDR1 is DFQATT and CDR2 SNEGSKA (reference sequence). The CDR3 bases are TGCAGTGCCGATAAGGACTACGAGCAGTACTTC. It specifies CSADKDYEQYF.

This chain joins TRBV6-1 and TRBJ2-5; a possible D gene is TRBD1 (6 bases). The V and J ends lost 4 bases and 5 bases respectively, with 14 bases between them. The CDR3 covers 14 residues. In germline, CDR1 is MNHNS, CDR2 SASEGT. The CDR3 is CASSVSGVDETQYF. In nucleotides, the CDR3 is TGTGCCAGCAGTGTTTCAGGGGTCGACGAGACCCAGTACTTC.

The chain has TRBV14 and TRBJ1-1, with 8 nucleotides matching TRBD1. In germline, CDR1 is SGHDN, CDR2 FVKESK. The J segment lost 3 bases and the V segment lost 0 bases, leaving 6 bases of the junction unmatched. The CDR3 has 16 residues. Here the CDR3 reads CASSQDSWTGYTEAFF. In nucleotides, the CDR3 is TGTGCCAGCAGCCAAGATTCTTGGACAGGGTACACTGAAGCTTTCTTT.